Below are 15 T cell receptor beta chains sequenced from a single sample in a study of a mutant IDH1 vaccine in newly diagnosed glioma. This sample's time point: baseline, week 1 (first vaccination visit). Treatment defined: pre-vaccination baseline after standard-of-care therapy. Sequencing was performed with immunoSEQ multiplex PCR; in TCRdb, only in-frame clones are kept and a portion is missing. Found here are about 88,000 clones, around 79% of them singletons; the top ten hold about 5.6%. The sequencing here drew on PBMCs, taken from a glioma patient treated with radiotherapy, temozolomide or both. The receptor source for this set is a man aged 40-49 years with glioma. Some clones in this sample may be carry-over from other donors' samples.

This clone was seen a few times. The chain couples TRBV25-1 to TRBJ1-4; 8 nucleotides match TRBD1. There are 15 residues in the CDR3. The V and J ends lost 3 bases and 8 bases, in that order; junction bases with no gene match: 8. Germline V gene data show CDR1 as MGHDK and CDR2 as SYGVNS. The CDR3 DNA is TGTGCCAGCAGTGACAGGGGGCGGATAAAAGAAAAACTGTTTTTT. Its protein is CASSDRGRIKEKLFF.

This chain links TRBV6-6 with TRBJ1-2; no definite D call. The CDR3 is 13 residues long. The germline V and J ends were trimmed by 7 bases and 4 bases, with 13 bases remaining between them. Germline CDR1 reads MNHNY; CDR2 reads SVGAGI (reference sequence). The CDR3 DNA reads as TGTGCCAGCATTGGCACGTATTCCTATGGCTACACCTTC. This gives the protein CASIGTYSYGYTF.

The chain uses TRBV7-8 and TRBJ1-2; D might be TRBD1 (5 bases). CDR3 size: 13 residues. The V and J ends lost 0 bases and 8 bases respectively, with 10 bases between them. Germline loops: CDR1 SGHVS, CDR2 FQNEAQ. The CDR3 sequence is CASSLAGARGYTF. The CDR3 DNA reads as TGTGCCAGCAGCTTAGCAGGGGCGCGGGGCTACACCTTC.

The chain couples TRBV5-1 to TRBJ2-5, with a weak D call TRBD2 (6 bases). V lost 5 bases, J lost 1 base, and 12 bases lay in between. This CDR3 region has 14 residues. Germline V lookup: CDR1 SGHRS, CDR2 YFSETQ. The CDR3 loop reads CASRPGLVQETQYF. The CDR3 bases are TGCGCCAGCAGACCGGGACTGGTCCAAGAGACCCAGTACTTC.

V gene TRBV5-1 combines with J gene TRBJ2-5; 10 bases align to TRBD2. Germline V gene lookup returns CDR1 SGHRS and CDR2 YFSETQ. Trimming cost V 4 bases and J 1 base; bases outside gene matches: 4. This CDR3 spans 15 amino acids. The CDR3 sequence is CASSVSGGTQETQYF. The CDR3 nucleotides read TGCGCCAGCAGCGTTAGCGGGGGGACCCAAGAGACCCAGTACTTC. Variable domain in full (rest from reference TRBV5-1 and TRBJ2-5): KAGVTQTPRYLIKTRGQQVTLSCSPISGHRSVSWYQQTPGQGLQFLFEYFSETQRNKGNFPGRFSGRQFSNSRSEMNVSTLELGDSALYLCASSVSGGTQETQYFGPGTRLLVL.

On this clone: At one of its ends the junction is not consistent with the germline gene, which may arise from a read error. The rearrangement links TRBV29-1 to TRBJ2-1; tentatively, D is TRBD1 (5 bases). The CDR3 totals 13 residues. CDR1 SQVTM and CDR2 ANQGSEA come from the germline V gene. The CDR3 nucleotides read TGCAGCGGTGAAACCCGAGAGAGACAGTGGCAGTTCTTC. This gives the protein CSGETRERQWQFF.

The chain has TRBV4-2 and TRBJ2-7; D is perhaps TRBD1 (6 bases). From germline, CDR1 is LGHNA and CDR2 YNFKEQ. The CDR3 is 15 residues long. The V and J ends lost 0 bases and 2 bases respectively, with 11 bases between them. CDR3 sequence (DNA): TGTGCCAGCAGCCAAGATCCGTCAGGGGCCTACGAGCAGTACTTC. Protein: CASSQDPSGAYEQYF.

The DNA of the CDR3 is TGTGCCAGCAGTCGTCAAGAGACCCAGTACTTC. This gives the protein CASSRQETQYF. V gene TRBV5-6 combines with J gene TRBJ2-5, with D hard to call. Germline CDR1 is SGHDT and CDR2 is YYEEEE. The V and J ends lost 5 bases and 2 bases respectively, with 4 bases between them. The CDR3 has 11 amino acids.

This sequence joins TRBV19 and TRBJ1-6; 7 bases agree with TRBD1. The CDR3 consists of 12 residues. V gave up 4 bases and J gave up 12 bases; unmatched junction bases: 3. Germline CDR1 is LNHDA and CDR2 is SQIVND (reference sequence). CDR3 bases: TGTGCCAGTAGTAGGACAGGAGGACCCCTCCACTTT. Its protein is CASSRTGGPLHF.

The chain carries TRBV18 and TRBJ1-1, with D tentatively TRBD1 (5 bases). Germline assignment: CDR1 KGHSH and CDR2 LQKENI. The CDR3 length is 14 residues. The V end was cut by 6 bases, the J end by 6 bases, with 17 bases between. CDR3 coding DNA: TGTGCCAGCTCGTTGAGCACAGGCTTATCTGAAGCTTTCTTT. Translated, it gives CASSLSTGLSEAFF.

The chain recombines TRBV18 with TRBJ1-2; D uncertain. V was cut by 3 bases and J by 7 bases, with 15 bases left in between. This CDR3 has 14 amino acids. The germline CDR1 and CDR2 sequences are KGHSH and LQKENI. The CDR3 reads CASSPSSRAGGYTF. The CDR3 DNA reads TGTGCCAGCTCACCGAGTAGTCGCGCCGGTGGCTACACCTTC.

The sample holds a few counts of this clone. The chain is built from TRBV30 and TRBJ2-7, with 8 bases aligning to TRBD2. V gave up 2 bases and J gave up 1 base; unmatched junction bases: 4. Germline CDR1 GTSNPN, CDR2 SVGIG (reference sequence). The CDR3 runs to 14 residues. CDR3 sequence: CAWSHGGGSYEQYF. As DNA, the CDR3 is TGTGCCTGGAGTCACGGGGGGGGGTCCTACGAGCAGTACTTC. Looking up the rest from reference TRBV30 and TRBJ2-7 gives the full variable domain: SQTIHQWPATLVQPVGSPLSLECTVEGTSNPNLYWYRQAAGRGLQLLFYSVGIGQISSEVPQNLSASRPQDRQFILSSKKLLLSDSGFYLCAWSHGGGSYEQYFGPGTRLTVT.

In its sample, this clone was seen once. This sequence joins TRBV19 and TRBJ1-5; the D gene is possibly TRBD1 (5 bases). CDR1 LNHDA and CDR2 SQIVND come from the germline V gene (reference sequence). The V end lost 5 bases, the J end lost 5 bases, and 10 bases lay between the germline ends. The CDR3 consists of 13 residues. CDR3 amino acids: CASSVGRDQPQHF. The CDR3 nucleotides are TGTGCCAGTAGTGTGGGACGGGATCAGCCCCAGCATTTT.

The genes are TRBV5-1 and TRBJ1-1; no clear D. Germline V CDR1 and CDR2: SGHRS, YFSETQ. V lost 0 bases to trimming and J lost 0 bases, with 15 bases between them. The CDR3 totals 17 residues. For the CDR3, the DNA is TGCGCCAGCAGCTTGGCAAGGAGAGGCCAGATGAACACTGAAGCTTTCTTT. Translated: CASSLARRGQMNTEAFF.

This clone has a single count. The V gene is TRBV5-5, the J gene TRBJ1-5; D perhaps matches TRBD1 (6 bases). With 5 bases removed from V and 2 bases from J, the gap between germline ends came to 14 bases. Per germline, CDR1 SGHKS and CDR2 YYEKEE (reference sequence). The CDR3 totals 15 residues. Here the CDR3 reads CASSIQGSGNQPQHF. The CDR3 DNA follows: TGTGCCAGCAGTATACAGGGATCCGGCAATCAGCCCCAGCATTTT.